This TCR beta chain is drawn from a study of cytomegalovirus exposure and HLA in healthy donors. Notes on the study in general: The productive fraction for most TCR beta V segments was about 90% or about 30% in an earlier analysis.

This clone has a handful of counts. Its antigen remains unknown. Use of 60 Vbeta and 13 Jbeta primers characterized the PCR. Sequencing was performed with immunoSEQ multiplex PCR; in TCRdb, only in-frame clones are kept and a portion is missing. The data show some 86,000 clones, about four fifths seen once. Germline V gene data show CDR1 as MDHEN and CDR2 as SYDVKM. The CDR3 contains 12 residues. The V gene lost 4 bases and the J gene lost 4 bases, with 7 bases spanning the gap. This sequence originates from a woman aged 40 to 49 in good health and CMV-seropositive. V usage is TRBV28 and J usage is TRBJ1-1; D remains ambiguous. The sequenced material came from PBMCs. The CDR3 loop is CASSWEVTEAFF. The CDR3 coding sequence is TGTGCCAGCAGTTGGGAGGTCACTGAAGCTTTCTTT.